The 19 T cell receptor beta chains below all came from one sample that was sequenced in a study of T cell clonotyping in hematopoietic cell transplantation. Assay: immunoSEQ multiplex PCR; the TCRdb copy retains only in-frame clones and omits some. The top ten hold more than 8.5% of the sample, which has some 11,000 clones, 40% to 55% seen once. Material: PBMCs, obtained 30 days after allogeneic stem cell transplant. The receptors shown here come from a male patient aged 45 to 59 who had an allogeneic stem cell transplant from an unrelated donor, so the T cells may come from the graft donor. Some clones in this sample may be carry-over from other donors' samples.

This clone was seen only a few times. This chain uses TRBV19 with TRBJ1-2, with D perhaps TRBD1 (6 bases). Trimming removed 7 bases at V and 4 bases at J, with 13 bases between. CDR3 length: 13 amino acids. Germline V gene sequence: CDR1 LNHDA, CDR2 SQIVND (reference sequence). In nucleotides, the CDR3 is TGTGCCAGTACCCGGACAGTGGGCTATGGCTACACCTTC. It specifies CASTRTVGYGYTF.

The chain has TRBV7-2 and TRBJ2-1, with D perhaps matching TRBD1 (5 bases). This CDR3 is built from 13 residues. CDR1 SGHTA and CDR2 FQGNSA come from the germline V gene. With 7 bases removed from V and 7 bases from J, the gap between germline ends came to 14 bases. CDR3 in amino acids: CASTWTLWNEQFF. The CDR3 nucleotides read TGTGCCAGCACCTGGACACTTTGGAATGAGCAGTTCTTC.

The chain has TRBV5-1 and TRBJ1-1; D is undetermined. The CDR3 extends over 14 amino acids. The V end was cut by 2 bases, the J end by 7 bases, with 15 bases between. Germline CDR1 reads SGHRS; CDR2 reads YFSETQ. CDR3 coding DNA: TGCGCCAGCAGCTTCTTTGAAGGGATTGGTGAAGCTTTCTTT. Encoded protein: CASSFFEGIGEAFF.

About this clone itself: The junction shows a germline mismatch at one end, possibly a read error. The chain joins TRBV25-1 to TRBJ1-1; 8 nucleotides line up with TRBD1. CDR1 and CDR2 (germline): MGHDK, SYGVNS. There are 11 residues in the CDR3. CDR3 nucleotides: TGTGCCAGCAGGACAGGGGCTGAAGCCTTCTTT. Translation gives CASRTGAEAFF.

A few counts support this clone. This rearrangement joins TRBV2 to TRBJ2-7; D is perhaps TRBD2 (6 bases). The CDR3 is made up of 14 amino acids. Trimming removed 7 bases at V and 3 bases at J, with 16 bases between. Germline V gene data show CDR1 as SNHLY and CDR2 as FYNNEI. The CDR3 DNA reads as TGTGCCAGCACTCACGGGAGTACCAACTACGAGCAGTACTTC. Translated: CASTHGSTNYEQYF.

This clone was seen a handful of times. Other nucleotide sequences from this sample produce the same CDR3. The chain couples TRBV4-1 to TRBJ2-2; no clear D. The germline gives CDR1 MGHRA, CDR2 YSYEKL. V shed 3 bases and J shed 1 base, with 9 bases lying between them. CDR3 length: 15 amino acids. The CDR3 sequence: CASSQGSWNTGELFF. CDR3 coding DNA: TGCGCCAGCAGCCAGGGATCGTGGAACACCGGGGAGCTGTTTTTT.

The chain has TRBV4-1 and TRBJ1-1; no reliable D call. The CDR3 totals 15 residues. The germline V and J ends were trimmed by 1 base and 1 base, with 10 bases remaining between them. CDR1 is MGHRA and CDR2 is YSYEKL in the germline V gene. The CDR3 DNA is TGCGCCAGCAGCCAAGGATCCCAAGCGAACACTGAAGCTTTCTTT. This gives the protein CASSQGSQANTEAFF.

CDR3 sequence: CASGTTYEQYF. DNA of the CDR3: TGTGCCAGCGGGACCACCTACGAGCAGTACTTC. V and J are TRBV28 and TRBJ2-7; possibly TRBD1 or TRBD2 for D (5 bases each). The V end was cut by 8 bases, the J end by 2 bases, with 7 bases between. The CDR3 length is 11 residues. Germline lookup yields CDR1 MDHEN and CDR2 SYDVKM.

Relative to its sample, this clone is medium-sized (0.01 to 0.1%). This sample also contains other DNA sequences that code for the same CDR3. The chain employs TRBV29-1 and TRBJ2-5, with TRBD1 matching 9 bases. The CDR3 spans 15 residues. Trimming at V came to 0 bases and at J to 5 bases, leaving 7 bases not matched to a gene. From germline, CDR1 is SQVTM and CDR2 ANQGSEA. Written as DNA, the CDR3 is TGCAGCGTTGAAGAGGACAGGGGTCGATCGGAGACCCAGTACTTC. It translates to CSVEEDRGRSETQYF.

Only a few counts were recorded for this clone. V gene TRBV30 combines with J gene TRBJ2-5; D is uncertain. Judging by the DNA end, TRBJ2-7 fits better; the J call may be wrong. This CDR3 is 13 amino acids long. CDR1 and CDR2 from the germline V gene are GTSNPN and SVGIG (reference sequence). The DNA of the CDR3 is TGTGCCGCGGACGGTGAGCTCTCCTACGAGCAGTACTTC. Its translation is CAADGELSYEQYF.

The chain employs TRBV9 and TRBJ2-3, with TRBD2 identical over 9 bases. Trimming removed 0 bases from V and 2 bases from J; junction bases left unmatched: 10. Looked up from germline, CDR1 is SGDLS and CDR2 is YYNGEE. CDR3 length: 18 residues. CDR3 region: CASSVAPSGALATDTQYF. The CDR3 DNA is TGTGCCAGCAGCGTAGCCCCTAGCGGGGCCCTTGCCACAGATACGCAGTATTTT. Based on the CDR3 plus reference TRBV9 and TRBJ2-3, the full variable domain is DSGVTQTPKHLITATGQRVTLRCSPRSGDLSVYWYQQSLDQGLQFLIQYYNGEERAKGNILERFSAQQFPDLHSELNLSSLELGDSALYFCASSVAPSGALATDTQYFGPGTRLTVL.

This clone has just one count. The rearrangement uses TRBV9 and TRBJ1-5; weak D call: TRBD1 (6 bases). The CDR3 extends over 14 amino acids. The germline V and J ends were trimmed by 0 bases and 8 bases, with 12 bases remaining between them. Per germline, CDR1 SGDLS and CDR2 YYNGEE. The CDR3 nucleotides are TGTGCCAGCAGCGTAGGGCAGGGGAAGGAGCCCCAGCATTTT. Its protein is CASSVGQGKEPQHF.

The CDR3 nucleotides read TGCAGCGTTGTTGAGCGGAACCAAGAGACCCAGTACTTC. Encoded protein: CSVVERNQETQYF. The chain combines TRBV29-1 with TRBJ2-5; the D gene is possibly TRBD2 (5 bases). The CDR3 has 13 amino acids. In germline, CDR1 is SQVTM, CDR2 ANQGSEA. Trimming removed 4 bases at V and 0 bases at J, with 9 bases between.

By sample share, this clone is medium-sized. The chain couples TRBV7-2 to TRBJ2-1; no clear D. Trimming took 4 bases from V and 6 from J, leaving 4 bases between them. The CDR3 length is 11 residues. The germline gives CDR1 SGHTA, CDR2 FQGNSA. The CDR3 region is CASSSLNEQFF. CDR3 coding DNA: TGTGCCAGCAGCTCTCTCAATGAGCAGTTCTTC.

The rearrangement links TRBV6-1 to TRBJ2-7; D gene ambiguous. The V and J ends lost 6 bases and 5 bases respectively, with 8 bases between them. The length of the CDR3 is 11 residues. Germline V gene data show CDR1 as MNHNS and CDR2 as SASEGT. The CDR3 DNA reads as TGTGCCAGCAGGTTGGGCAACGAGCAGTACTTC. The encoded protein is CASRLGNEQYF.

This chain connects TRBV6-6 to TRBJ1-2; D not certain. This CDR3 is built from 16 residues. Per the germline V gene, CDR1 is MNHNY and CDR2 is SVGAGI (reference sequence). Deletions cut 0 bases from V and 2 bases from J, with 13 bases between. DNA for the CDR3: TGTGCCAGCAGTTACTCGAATACAGTCTCGAACTATGGCTACACCTTC. Protein sequence: CASSYSNTVSNYGYTF.

The table lists this clone with a few counts. This sequence joins TRBV6-1 and TRBJ2-7; a possible D gene is TRBD2 (6 bases). Germline CDR1 MNHNS, CDR2 SASEGT. Trimming shortened V by 6 bases and J by 2 bases, and 14 bases separated the two germline ends. The CDR3 sequence is 14 residues long. This chain's CDR3 is CASRPRGGAYEQYF. The CDR3 region has the DNA TGTGCCAGCAGGCCGCGTGGAGGGGCCTACGAGCAGTACTTC.

CDR3 in amino acids: CASRTANTGELFF. CDR3 nucleotide sequence: TGTGCCAGCAGGACAGCGAACACCGGGGAGCTGTTTTTT. The chain links TRBV11-3 to TRBJ2-2; D possibly corresponds to TRBD1 (5 bases). The germline V and J ends were trimmed by 6 bases and 0 bases, with 5 bases remaining between them. CDR1 and CDR2 from the germline V gene are SGHNT and YENEEA. This CDR3 has 13 residues.

The V gene is TRBV5-8, the J gene TRBJ1-2; tentatively, D is TRBD1 (6 bases). The CDR3 extends over 13 amino acids. Germline loops: CDR1 SGHTS, CDR2 YDEGEE. Deletions cut 1 base from V and 4 bases from J, with 8 bases between. The CDR3 nucleotides are TGTGCCAGCAGCTTGACGGGGGCCTATGGCTACACCTTC. As protein: CASSLTGAYGYTF. The variable domain in full, completed from reference TRBV5-8 and TRBJ1-2, reads EAGVTQSPTHLIKTRGQQATLRCSPISGHTSVYWYQQALGLGLQFLLWYDEGEERNRGNFPPRFSGRQFPNYSSELNVNALELEDSALYLCASSLTGAYGYTFGSGTRLTVV.